The subject of this entry is one T cell receptor beta chain. The antigen is undetermined. This entry belongs to a study of cytomegalovirus exposure and HLA in healthy donors. Findings and caveats of the study: From TCR beta sequences, most subjects' HLA-A and HLA-B alleles were reportedly predicted accurately.

In the PCR, 60 Vbeta and 13 Jbeta primers were used. TCRdb's copy holds only in-frame clones and misses some; the assay was immunoSEQ multiplex PCR. In the table there are around 140,000 clones, about four fifths of which are singletons. This TCR came from a woman in her 40s in good health and CMV-seronegative. Sequenced sample: PBMCs.

CDR3 DNA sequence: TGTGCCAGCAGTCGTCCAGGGCGGACGGAGACCCAGTACTTC. Encoded protein: CASSRPGRTETQYF. V is TRBV6-5 and J is TRBJ2-5; tentative D call: TRBD1 (5 bases). The V gene lost 5 bases and the J gene lost 5 bases, with 15 bases spanning the gap. The CDR3 consists of 14 residues. CDR1 MNHEY and CDR2 SVGAGI come from the germline V gene.